Below, one TCR beta chain is given with its context. This record comes from a study of blood T cell repertoires in COVID-19. Overall study: The study drew acute and convalescent COVID-19 samples from the United States, Italy and Spain. From T cells, B-cell-depleted T cells, or PBMCs came the material, which was cDNA or gDNA.

The CDR3 is made up of 16 amino acids. The J segment lost 8 bases and the V segment lost 4 bases, leaving 17 bases of the junction unmatched. Germline V gene lookup returns CDR1 SGHDT and CDR2 YYEEEE. Authors' data handling: For nucleated cells, counts were estimated from reference gene primer amplification. Using immunoSEQ multiplex PCR, the repertoire was profiled, and TCRdb retains in-frame clones only, with some absent. Clone size and V and J calls were adopted from that table, with D and trimming inferred from the DNA. This sample has more than 65,000 clones, with around 80% found just once. This sequence was found in a human donor in a cohort sampled during active COVID-19. The sequencing sample was made of peripheral blood. The V call is TRBV5-6, the J call TRBJ2-7; TRBD2 aligns across 8 bases. The CDR3 region has the DNA TGTGCCAGCAGCCCAGACATAGCGGGGCCGCTAGAGAAGCAGTACTTC. This gives the protein CASSPDIAGPLEKQYF.